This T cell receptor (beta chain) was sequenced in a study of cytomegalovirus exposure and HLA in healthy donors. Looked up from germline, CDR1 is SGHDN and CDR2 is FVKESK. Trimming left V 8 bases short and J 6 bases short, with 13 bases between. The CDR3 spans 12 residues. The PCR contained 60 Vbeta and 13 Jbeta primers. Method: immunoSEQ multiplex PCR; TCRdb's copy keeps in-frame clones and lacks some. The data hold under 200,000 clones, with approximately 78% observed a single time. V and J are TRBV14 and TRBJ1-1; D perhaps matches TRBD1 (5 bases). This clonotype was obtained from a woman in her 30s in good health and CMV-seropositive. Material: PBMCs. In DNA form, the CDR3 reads TGTGCCAGCGGACAACAGTACCCTGAAGCTTTCTTT. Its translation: CASGQQYPEAFF.